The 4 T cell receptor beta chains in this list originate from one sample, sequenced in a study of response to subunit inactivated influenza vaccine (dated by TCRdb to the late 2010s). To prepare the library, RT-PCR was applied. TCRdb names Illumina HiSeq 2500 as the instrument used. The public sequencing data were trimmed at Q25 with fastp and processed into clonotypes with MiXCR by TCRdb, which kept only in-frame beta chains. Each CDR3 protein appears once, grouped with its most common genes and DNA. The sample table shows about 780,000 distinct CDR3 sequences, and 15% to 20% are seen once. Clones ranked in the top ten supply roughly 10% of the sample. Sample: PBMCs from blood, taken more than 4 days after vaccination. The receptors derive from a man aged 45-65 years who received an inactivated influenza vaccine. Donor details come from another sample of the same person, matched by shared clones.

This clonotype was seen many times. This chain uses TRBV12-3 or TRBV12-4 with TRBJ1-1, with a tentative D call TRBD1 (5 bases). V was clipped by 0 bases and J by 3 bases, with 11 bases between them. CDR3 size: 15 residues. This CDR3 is CASSLAGGGDTEAFF. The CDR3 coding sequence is TGTGCCAGCAGTTTAGCGGGGGGTGGGGACACTGAAGCTTTCTTT.

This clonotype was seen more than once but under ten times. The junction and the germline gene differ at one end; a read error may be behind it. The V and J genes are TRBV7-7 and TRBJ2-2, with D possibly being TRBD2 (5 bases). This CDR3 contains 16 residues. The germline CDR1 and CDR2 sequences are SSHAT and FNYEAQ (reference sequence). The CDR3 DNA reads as TGTGCTAGCAGCTCGAGGGTTTGGGGGAACACCGGGGAGCTGTTTTTT. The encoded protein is CASSSRVWGNTGELFF.

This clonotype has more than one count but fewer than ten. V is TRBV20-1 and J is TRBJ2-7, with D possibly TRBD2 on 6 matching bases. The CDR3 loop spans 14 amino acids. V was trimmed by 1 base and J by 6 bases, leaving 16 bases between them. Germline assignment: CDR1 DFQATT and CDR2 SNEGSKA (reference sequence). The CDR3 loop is CSARGARGSGEQYF. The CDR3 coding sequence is TGCAGTGCTAGAGGGGCACGGGGGAGCGGCGAGCAGTACTTC.

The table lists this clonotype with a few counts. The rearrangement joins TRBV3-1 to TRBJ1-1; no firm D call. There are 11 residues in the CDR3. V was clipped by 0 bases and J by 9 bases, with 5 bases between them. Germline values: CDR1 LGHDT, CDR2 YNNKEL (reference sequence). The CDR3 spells CASSQDGKAFF. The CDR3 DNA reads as TGTGCCAGCAGCCAAGATGGTAAAGCTTTCTTT.